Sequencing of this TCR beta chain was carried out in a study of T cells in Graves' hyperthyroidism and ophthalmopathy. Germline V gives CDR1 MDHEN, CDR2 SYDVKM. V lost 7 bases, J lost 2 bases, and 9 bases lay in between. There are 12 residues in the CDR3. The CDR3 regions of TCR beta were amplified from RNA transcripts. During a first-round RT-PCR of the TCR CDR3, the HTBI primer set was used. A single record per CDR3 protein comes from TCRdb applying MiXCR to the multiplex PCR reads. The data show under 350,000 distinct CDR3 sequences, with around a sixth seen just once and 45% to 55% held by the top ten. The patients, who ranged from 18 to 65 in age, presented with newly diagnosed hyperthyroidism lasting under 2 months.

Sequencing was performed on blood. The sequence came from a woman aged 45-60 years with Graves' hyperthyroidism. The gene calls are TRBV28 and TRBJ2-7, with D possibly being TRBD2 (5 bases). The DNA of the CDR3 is TGTGCCAGCACTGAGGGAACCTACGAGCAGTACTTC. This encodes CASTEGTYEQYF.